Described below is a single T cell receptor beta chain sequence and its context. The antigen is not known. This sample is part of a study of OX40 agonist ivuxolimab in advanced cancers. Germline assignment: CDR1 SGDLS and CDR2 YYNGEE. Trimming stripped 3 bases from V and 2 bases from J, with 11 bases between. The length of the CDR3 is 15 residues. Drawing of blood for sampling happened at baseline, at cycle 4 day 1, and at cycle 7 day 1. Study results and caveats: Some nonresponders also had low normalized T-cell clonal expansion.

Profiled with immunoSEQ multiplex PCR; TCRdb holds only in-frame clones, not every one. This table has approximately 69,000 clones, about 89% appearing once. The sample was CD4+ or CD8+ T cells sorted from blood, taken in a trial of the OX40 agonist ivuxolimab. This chain connects TRBV9 to TRBJ2-2, with D possibly being TRBD1 or TRBD2 (6 bases each). The sequence was collected from an adult with an advanced solid tumor such as melanoma, head and neck, liver or kidney cancer. The CDR3 DNA reads as TGTGCCAGCAGCGCCCCCGGGGGCAACACCGGGGAGCTGTTTTTT. As protein: CASSAPGGNTGELFF.